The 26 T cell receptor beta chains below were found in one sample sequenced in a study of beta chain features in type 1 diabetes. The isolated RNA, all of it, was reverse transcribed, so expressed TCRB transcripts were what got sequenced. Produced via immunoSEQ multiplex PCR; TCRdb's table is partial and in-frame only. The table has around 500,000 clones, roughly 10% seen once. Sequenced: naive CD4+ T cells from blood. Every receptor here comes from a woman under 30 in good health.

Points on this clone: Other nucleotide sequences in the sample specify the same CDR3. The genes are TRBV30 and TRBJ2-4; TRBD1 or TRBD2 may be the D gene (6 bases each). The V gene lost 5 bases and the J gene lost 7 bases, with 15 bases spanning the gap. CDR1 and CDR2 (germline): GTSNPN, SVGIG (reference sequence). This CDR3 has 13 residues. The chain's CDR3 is CAWGRPGGNIQYF. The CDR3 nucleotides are TGTGCCTGGGGCCGACCCGGGGGCAACATTCAGTACTTC.

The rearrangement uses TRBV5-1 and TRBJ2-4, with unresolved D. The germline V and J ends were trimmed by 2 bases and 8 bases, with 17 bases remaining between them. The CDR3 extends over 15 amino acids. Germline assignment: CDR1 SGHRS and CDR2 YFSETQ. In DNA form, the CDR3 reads TGCGCCAGCAGCTTAGGGTCGACTCCGAGGCACATTCAGTACTTC. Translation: CASSLGSTPRHIQYF.

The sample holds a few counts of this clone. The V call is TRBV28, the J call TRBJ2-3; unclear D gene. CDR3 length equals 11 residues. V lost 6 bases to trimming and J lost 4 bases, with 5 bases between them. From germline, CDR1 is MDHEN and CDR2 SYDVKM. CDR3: CASRTADTQYF. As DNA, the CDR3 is TGTGCCAGCAGGACTGCAGATACGCAGTATTTT.

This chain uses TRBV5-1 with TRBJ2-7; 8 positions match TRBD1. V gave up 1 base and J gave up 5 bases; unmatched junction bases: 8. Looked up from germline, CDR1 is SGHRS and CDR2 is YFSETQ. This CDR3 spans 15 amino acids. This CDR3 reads CASSLTRTGLNEQYV. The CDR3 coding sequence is TGCGCCAGCAGCTTGACGAGGACAGGGCTCAACGAGCAGTACGTC.

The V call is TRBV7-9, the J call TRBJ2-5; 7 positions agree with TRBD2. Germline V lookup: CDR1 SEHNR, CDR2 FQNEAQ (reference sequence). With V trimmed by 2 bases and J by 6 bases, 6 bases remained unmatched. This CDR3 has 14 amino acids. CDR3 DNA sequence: TGTGCCAGCAGCTTACCGACTAGCAGGCAGACCCAGTACTTC. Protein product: CASSLPTSRQTQYF.

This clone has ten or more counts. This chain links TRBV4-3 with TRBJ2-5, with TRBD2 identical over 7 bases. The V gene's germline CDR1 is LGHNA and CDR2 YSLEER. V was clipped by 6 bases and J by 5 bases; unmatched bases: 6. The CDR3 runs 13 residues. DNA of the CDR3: TGCGCCAGCAGATCTAGCGGCTCGGAGACCCAGTACTTC. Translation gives CASRSSGSETQYF.

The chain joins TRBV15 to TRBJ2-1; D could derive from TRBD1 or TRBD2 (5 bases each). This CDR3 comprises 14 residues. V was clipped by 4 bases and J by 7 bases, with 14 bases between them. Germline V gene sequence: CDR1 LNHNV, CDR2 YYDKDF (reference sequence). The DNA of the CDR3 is TGTGCCACCAGCACTGTGGCAGGGAGAAATGAGCAGTTCTTC. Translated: CATSTVAGRNEQFF.

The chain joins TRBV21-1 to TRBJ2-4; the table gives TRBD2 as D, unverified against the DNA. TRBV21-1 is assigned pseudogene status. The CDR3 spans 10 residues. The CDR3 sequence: CASFRNIQYF. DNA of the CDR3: TGTGCCAGCTTTCGAAACATTCAGTACTTC.

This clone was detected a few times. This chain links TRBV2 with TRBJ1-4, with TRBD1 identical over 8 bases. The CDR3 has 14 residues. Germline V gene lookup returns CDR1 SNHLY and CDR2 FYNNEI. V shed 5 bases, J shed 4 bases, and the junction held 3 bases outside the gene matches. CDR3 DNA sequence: TGTGCCAGCAGTCGACAGGGGATTAATGAAAAACTGTTTTTT. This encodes CASSRQGINEKLFF.

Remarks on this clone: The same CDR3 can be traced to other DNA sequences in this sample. The CDR3 DNA reads TGCAGTGCGGGGGGGTACAATGAGCAGTTCTTC. Residues: CSAGGYNEQFF. V usage is TRBV20-1 and J usage is TRBJ2-1, with 7 positions matching TRBD2. CDR1 is DFQATT, CDR2 SNEGSKA, per germline (reference sequence). This CDR3 contains 11 residues. J lost 4 bases, V lost 6 bases, and 0 bases had no gene match.

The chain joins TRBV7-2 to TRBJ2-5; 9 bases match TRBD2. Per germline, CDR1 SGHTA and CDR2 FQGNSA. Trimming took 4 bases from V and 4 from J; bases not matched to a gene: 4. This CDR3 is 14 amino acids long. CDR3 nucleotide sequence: TGTGCCAGCAGCTACCTTAGCGGGGGAGAGACCCAGTACTTC. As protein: CASSYLSGGETQYF. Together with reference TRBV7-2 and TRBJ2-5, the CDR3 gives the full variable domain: GAGVSQSPSNKVTEKGKDVELRCDPISGHTALYWYRQSLGQGLEFLIYFQGNSAPDKSGLPSDRFSAERTGGSVSTLTIQRTQQEDSAVYLCASSYLSGGETQYFGPGTRLLVL.

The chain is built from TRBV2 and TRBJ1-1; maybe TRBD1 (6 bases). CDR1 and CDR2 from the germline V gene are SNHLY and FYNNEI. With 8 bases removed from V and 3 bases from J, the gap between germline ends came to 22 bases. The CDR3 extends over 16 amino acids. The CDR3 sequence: CASQRQQGGADTEAFF. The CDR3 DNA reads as TGTGCCAGCCAGAGACAACAGGGCGGCGCGGACACTGAAGCTTTCTTT.

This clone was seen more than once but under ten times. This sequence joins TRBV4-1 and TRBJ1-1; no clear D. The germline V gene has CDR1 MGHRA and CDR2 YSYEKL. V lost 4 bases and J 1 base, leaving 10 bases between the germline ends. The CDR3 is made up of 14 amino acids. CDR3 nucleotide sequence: TGCGCCAGCAGCCCTCATCTAACGAACACTGAAGCTTTCTTT. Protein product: CASSPHLTNTEAFF.

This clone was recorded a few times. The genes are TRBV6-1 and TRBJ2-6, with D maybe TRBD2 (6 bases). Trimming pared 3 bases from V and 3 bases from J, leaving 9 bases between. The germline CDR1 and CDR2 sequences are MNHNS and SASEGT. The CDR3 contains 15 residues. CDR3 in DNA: TGTGCCAGCAGTGATGGGGGGAGTGGGGCCAACGTCCTGACTTTC. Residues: CASSDGGSGANVLTF.

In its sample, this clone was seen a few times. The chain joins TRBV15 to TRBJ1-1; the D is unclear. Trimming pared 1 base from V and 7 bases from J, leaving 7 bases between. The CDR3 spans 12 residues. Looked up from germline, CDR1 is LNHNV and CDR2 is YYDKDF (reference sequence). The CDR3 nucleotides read TGTGCCACCAGCAGAGCTTTCGGTGAAGCTTTCTTT. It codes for CATSRAFGEAFF.

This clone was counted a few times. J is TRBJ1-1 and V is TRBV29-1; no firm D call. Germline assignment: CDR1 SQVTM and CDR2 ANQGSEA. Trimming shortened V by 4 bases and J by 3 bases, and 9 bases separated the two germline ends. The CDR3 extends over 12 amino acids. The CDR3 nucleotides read TGCAGCGTTGGGACCAGCTACACTGAAGCTTTCTTT. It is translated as CSVGTSYTEAFF.

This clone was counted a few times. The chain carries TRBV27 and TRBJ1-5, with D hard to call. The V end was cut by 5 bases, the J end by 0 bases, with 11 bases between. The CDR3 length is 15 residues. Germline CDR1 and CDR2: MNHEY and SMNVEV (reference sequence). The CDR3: CASSVFGDSNQPQHF. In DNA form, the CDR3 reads TGTGCCAGCAGTGTCTTCGGCGATAGCAATCAGCCCCAGCATTTT.

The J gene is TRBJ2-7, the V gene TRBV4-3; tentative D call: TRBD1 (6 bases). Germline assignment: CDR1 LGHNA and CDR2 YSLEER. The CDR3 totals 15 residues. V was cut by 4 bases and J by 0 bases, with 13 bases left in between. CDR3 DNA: TGCGCCAGCAGCCGGTGGCAGGGGAGCTCCTACGAGCAGTACTTC. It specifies CASSRWQGSSYEQYF.

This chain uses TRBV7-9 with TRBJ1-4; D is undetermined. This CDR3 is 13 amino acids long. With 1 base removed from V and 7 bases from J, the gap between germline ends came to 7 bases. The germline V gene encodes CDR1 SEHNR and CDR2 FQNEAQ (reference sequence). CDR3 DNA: TGTGCCAGCAGCTTAGTTGGTTTTGAAAAACTGTTTTTT. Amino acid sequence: CASSLVGFEKLFF.

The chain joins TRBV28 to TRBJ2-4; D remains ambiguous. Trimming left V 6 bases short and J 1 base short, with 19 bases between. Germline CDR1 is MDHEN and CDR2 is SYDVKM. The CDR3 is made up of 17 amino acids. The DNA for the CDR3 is TGTGCCAGCAGCGATCCTACTGGGCCCCTCGCCAAAAACATTCAGTACTTC. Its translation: CASSDPTGPLAKNIQYF.

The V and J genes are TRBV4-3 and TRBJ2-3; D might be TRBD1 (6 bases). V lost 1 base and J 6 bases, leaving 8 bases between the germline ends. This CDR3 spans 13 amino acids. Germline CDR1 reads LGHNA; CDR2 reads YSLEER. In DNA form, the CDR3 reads TGCGCCAGCAGCCAAGGACAGGCGGATACGCAGTATTTT. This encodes CASSQGQADTQYF.

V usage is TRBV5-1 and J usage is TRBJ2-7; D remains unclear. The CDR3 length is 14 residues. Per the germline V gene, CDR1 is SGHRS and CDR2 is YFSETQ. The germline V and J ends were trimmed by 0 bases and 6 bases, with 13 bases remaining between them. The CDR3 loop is CASSLGLLSGEQYF. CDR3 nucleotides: TGCGCCAGCAGCTTGGGACTCTTGTCGGGCGAGCAGTACTTC.

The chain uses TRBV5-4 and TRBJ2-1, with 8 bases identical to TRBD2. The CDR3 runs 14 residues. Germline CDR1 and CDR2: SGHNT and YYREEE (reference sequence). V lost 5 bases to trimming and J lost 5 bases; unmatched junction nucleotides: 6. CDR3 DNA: TGTGCCAGCAGATCGGGAGGGGCTGACAATGAGCAGTTCTTC. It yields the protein CASRSGGADNEQFF.

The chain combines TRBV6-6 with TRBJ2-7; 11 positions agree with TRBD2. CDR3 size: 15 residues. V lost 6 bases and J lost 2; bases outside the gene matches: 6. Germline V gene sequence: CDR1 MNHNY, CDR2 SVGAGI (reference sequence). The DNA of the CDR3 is TGTGCCAGCAGCAGCGGGACTAGCGGAGCCTACGAGCAGTACTTC. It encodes CASSSGTSGAYEQYF.

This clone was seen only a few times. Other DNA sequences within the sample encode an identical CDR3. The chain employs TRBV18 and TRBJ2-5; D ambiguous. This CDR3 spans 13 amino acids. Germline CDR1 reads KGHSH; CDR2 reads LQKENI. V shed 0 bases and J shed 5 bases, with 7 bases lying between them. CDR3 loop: CASSPPVLETQYF. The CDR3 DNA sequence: TGTGCCAGCTCACCACCAGTCTTGGAGACCCAGTACTTC.

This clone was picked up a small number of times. CDR3 coding DNA: TGTGCCAGCAAAAAGGGGAACTATGGCTACACCTTC. Protein: CASKKGNYGYTF. The chain recombines TRBV2 with TRBJ1-2; D might be TRBD1 (5 bases). The V end was cut by 7 bases, the J end by 2 bases, with 8 bases between. Looked up from germline, CDR1 is SNHLY and CDR2 is FYNNEI. The CDR3 is 12 residues long.